Described below is a single TCR beta chain sequence and its context. TCRdb keeps only in-frame clones here, not all; method: immunoSEQ multiplex PCR. The sample includes 75,000 to 95,000 clones, about 91% of them seen just once. The source of the sample is a study of T cell changes during pregnancy in multiple sclerosis. CDR3 length: 16 residues. V lost 0 bases, J lost 6 bases, and 14 bases lay in between. CDR1 is KGHSH and CDR2 is LQKENI in the germline V gene. V usage is TRBV18 and J usage is TRBJ2-2, with D perhaps matching TRBD1 (5 bases). This sequence was found in a female donor with multiple sclerosis, enrolled in a pregnancy study. The sequenced sample was peripheral blood, obtained before pregnancy. CDR3 bases: TGTGCCAGCTCACCACCGACCGCAGGGTACGCCGGGGAGCTGTTTTTT. Residues: CASSPPTAGYAGELFF.